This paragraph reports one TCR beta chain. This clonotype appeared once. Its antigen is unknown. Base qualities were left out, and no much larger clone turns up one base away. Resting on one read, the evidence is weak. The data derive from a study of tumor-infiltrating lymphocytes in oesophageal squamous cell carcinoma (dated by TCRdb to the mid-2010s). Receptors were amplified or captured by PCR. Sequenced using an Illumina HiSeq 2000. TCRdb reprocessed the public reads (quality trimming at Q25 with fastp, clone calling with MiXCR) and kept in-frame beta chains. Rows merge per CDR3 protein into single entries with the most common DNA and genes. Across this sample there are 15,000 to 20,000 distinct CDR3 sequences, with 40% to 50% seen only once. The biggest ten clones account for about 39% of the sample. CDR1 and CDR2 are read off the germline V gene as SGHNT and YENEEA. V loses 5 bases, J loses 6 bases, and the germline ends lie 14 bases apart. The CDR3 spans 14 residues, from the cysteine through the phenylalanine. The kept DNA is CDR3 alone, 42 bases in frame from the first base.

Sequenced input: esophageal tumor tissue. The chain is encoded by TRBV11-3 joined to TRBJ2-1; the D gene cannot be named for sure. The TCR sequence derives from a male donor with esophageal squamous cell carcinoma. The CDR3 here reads CASSPPNGFNEQFF. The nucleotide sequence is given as TGTGCCAGCAGCCCCCCAAACGGGTTCAATGAGCAGTTCTTC.